This is a list of T cell receptor beta chains from one sample in a study of shared clonotypes between healthy human individuals. Sequenced by immunoSEQ multiplex PCR; TCRdb stores in-frame clones only, minus some. The sample lists some 1 million clones; about 80% were seen once. Sequences were obtained from memory CD4+ T cells sorted from blood. The receptor set was obtained from a man younger than 35 in good health. Each CDR3 is given with its conserved first and last residue. D genes are given only for firm matches. The size field is filled for only some rows; it gives once, few, many or a size class.

size | J | D | length | V | DNA | CDR3
- | TRBJ2-1 | - | 16 | TRBV6-6 | TGTGCCAGCAGTGCCGACAGGGGCCTAGCGGGACGGGAGCAGTTCTTC | CASSADRGLAGREQFF
few | TRBJ1-5 | - | 14 | TRBV7-9 | TGTGCCAGCAGCTTAGGAGGCACCAATCAGCCCCAGCATTTT | CASSLGGTNQPQHF
few | TRBJ2-3 | TRBD2 | 13 | TRBV5-1 | TGCGCCAGCAGCTCGGGGGGGACAGATACGCAGTATTTT | CASSSGGTDTQYF
- | TRBJ1-6 | - | 14 | TRBV2 | TGTGCCAGCAGTGTAACGGGATATAATTCACCCCTCCACTTT | CASSVTGYNSPLHF
- | TRBJ2-7 | TRBD1 | 14 | TRBV19 | TGTGCCAGTAGTGGACAGGGTGGCTCCTACGAGCAGTACTTC | CASSGQGGSYEQYF
- | TRBJ1-1 | - | 15 | TRBV11-2 | TGTGCCAGCAGCTTATCTTCGGGGATGAACACTGAAGCTTTCTTT | CASSLSSGMNTEAFF
once | TRBJ2-2 | - | 16 | TRBV7-2 | TGTGCCAGCAGCTTAGTCGAGAGGGTTTACACCGGGGAGCTGTTTTTT | CASSLVERVYTGELFF
few | TRBJ2-7 | TRBD2 | 13 | TRBV6-5 | TGTGCCAGCTCTAGCGGGAATACCTACGAGCAGTACTTC | CASSSGNTYEQYF
- | TRBJ1-1 | TRBD1 | 11 | TRBV6-5 | TGTGCCAGCAAATTGGGACAGGGAGCTTTCTTT | CASKLGQGAFF
- | TRBJ2-4 | - | 18 | TRBV30 | TGTGCCTGGAATAGACAAGTCTGTATTTTCTTAGCCAAAAACATTCAGTACTTC | CAWNRQVCIFLAKNIQYF
- | TRBJ2-1 | TRBD2 | 16 | TRBV5-1 | TGCGCCAGCAGCTCAGGGACTAGCGGGGTCCCCAATGAGCAGTTCTTC | CASSSGTSGVPNEQFF
- | TRBJ1-1 | - | 13 | TRBV30 | TGTGCCTGGAGAGGGAGGACGGACACTGAAGCTTTCTTT | CAWRGRTDTEAFF
once | TRBJ2-1 | - | 15 | TRBV4-1 | TGCGCCAGCAGCCAACCGGCTAGCGATTACAATGAGCAGTTCTTC | CASSQPASDYNEQFF
- | TRBJ1-1 | - | 13 | TRBV29-1 | TGCAGCGTTGATGGGTTGCCGAACACTGAAGCTTTCTTT | CSVDGLPNTEAFF
once | TRBJ2-5 | - | 13 | TRBV30 | TGTGCCTGGAATCGAGAGGTCCAAGAGACCCAGTACTTC | CAWNREVQETQYF
- | TRBJ2-3 | TRBD2 | 16 | TRBV2 | TGTGCCAGCATGGGACTAGCGGGTAAAGCCACAGATACGCAGTATTTT | CASMGLAGKATDTQYF
- | TRBJ2-5 | - | 13 | TRBV7-2 | TGTGCCAGCAGCGGCACGGACCGGGAGACCCAGTACTTC | CASSGTDRETQYF
- | TRBJ1-2 | TRBD1 | 15 | TRBV29-1 | TGCAGCGGAAGGGGAAAGGACAGGGGAGGCTATGGCTACACCTTC | CSGRGKDRGGYGYTF
once | TRBJ2-2 | TRBD1 | 16 | TRBV19 | TGTGCCAGTAGATCTCCGGGACAGGTGAACACCGGGGAGCTGTTTTTT | CASRSPGQVNTGELFF
- | TRBJ2-1 | - | 12 | TRBV29-1 | TGCAGCGTTGATAGCCACCCGACAGAGCAGTTCTTC | CSVDSHPTEQFF
few | TRBJ1-5 | TRBD1 | 15 | TRBV19 | TGTGCCAGTAGTTCCGGACAGGGGTGGAATCAGCCCCAGCATTTT | CASSSGQGWNQPQHF
- | TRBJ1-2 | - | 12 | TRBV10-3 | TGTGCCATCAGTGAGTCGTCGTGGGGCTACACCTTC | CAISESSWGYTF
- | TRBJ2-6 | TRBD1 | 14 | TRBV10-3 | TGTGCCACCAAAGGGGGCGATGGGGCCAACGTCCTGACTTTC | CATKGGDGANVLTF
- | TRBJ2-6 | - | 15 | TRBV10-3 | TGTGCCATCAGTGAGACAGTCTCTGGGGCCAACGTCCTGACTTTC | CAISETVSGANVLTF
- | TRBJ2-1 | TRBD2 | 15 | TRBV6-1 | TGTGCCACCCTCCGAGGGCTAGCGGGAAGTGCTGAGCAGTTCTTC | CATLRGLAGSAEQFF
- | TRBJ2-1 | - | 15 | TRBV7-9 | TGTGCCAGCAGCTTACGCGGGGACTCCTACAATGAGCAGTTCTTC | CASSLRGDSYNEQFF
- | TRBJ1-2 | TRBD1 | 13 | TRBV28 | TGTGCCAGCAAACAGGGGGGCAACTATGGCTACACCTTC | CASKQGGNYGYTF
few | TRBJ2-1 | TRBD2 | 15 | TRBV9 | TGTGCCAGCAGCGTAGTACTAGCGGGGGGAAATGAGCAGTTCTTC | CASSVVLAGGNEQFF
- | TRBJ2-1 | - | 16 | TRBV4-3 | TGCGCCAGCAGCCAAGATCGTAGCGCGATTACAGGGGAGCAGTTCTTC | CASSQDRSAITGEQFF
- | TRBJ2-5 | TRBD1 | 13 | TRBV7-6 | TGTGCCAGCAGCCCAGAGGGACAGCGAACCCAGTACTTC | CASSPEGQRTQYF
- | TRBJ2-2 | - | 15 | TRBV6-1 | TGTGCCAGCAGTGAAGGCGGGGTAGGCACCGGGGAGCTGTTTTTT | CASSEGGVGTGELFF
- | TRBJ1-5 | TRBD1 | 18 | TRBV19 | TGTGCCAGTAGTCTAAAGACCCGGGACAGGGTTGGGAATCAGCCCCAGCATTTT | CASSLKTRDRVGNQPQHF
- | TRBJ2-4 | TRBD1 | 15 | TRBV29-1 | TGCAGCGTTGGACAGGGGCTGTTAGCCAAAAACATTCAGTACTTC | CSVGQGLLAKNIQYF
- | TRBJ2-5 | TRBD2 | 15 | TRBV7-2 | TGTGCCAGCAACTTATATAGCGGGGCACAAGAGACCCAGTACTTC | CASNLYSGAQETQYF
- | TRBJ1-1 | - | 13 | TRBV28 | TGTGCCAGCACCCGATACACGGACACTGAAGCTTTCTTT | CASTRYTDTEAFF
- | TRBJ1-4 | - | 14 | TRBV7-9 | TGTGCCAGCAGAACGGACAAAGGGTACGAAAAACTGTTTTTT | CASRTDKGYEKLFF
- | TRBJ2-7 | - | 15 | TRBV6-6 | TGTGCCAGCAGACCGGGAACGGGCGGGGTATACGAGCAGTACTTC | CASRPGTGGVYEQYF
- | TRBJ2-2 | - | 15 | TRBV18 | TGTGCCAGCTCACGTATTTCGGGAGTTACCGGGGAGCTGTTTTTT | CASSRISGVTGELFF
- | TRBJ1-6 | TRBD1 | 15 | TRBV9 | TGTGCCAGCAGCGTAGATCCAGGGGGAAATTCACCCCTCCACTTT | CASSVDPGGNSPLHF
- | TRBJ1-6 | - | 14 | TRBV9 | TGTGCCAGCAGCGTAACCCCGGGGTTGACACCCCTCCACTTT | CASSVTPGLTPLHF
few | TRBJ2-1 | TRBD1 | 13 | TRBV30 | TGTGCCTGCAGCCGGGACAGGGGCCATGAGCAGTTCTTC | CACSRDRGHEQFF
few | TRBJ2-2 | - | 16 | TRBV7-9 | TGTGCCAGCAGACATAGGTCGTCAATGAACACCGGGGAGCTGTTTTTT | CASRHRSSMNTGELFF
- | TRBJ2-7 | TRBD1 | 13 | TRBV7-9 | TGTGCCAGCAGCCCTCGGACAGGCTACGAGCAGTACTTC | CASSPRTGYEQYF
- | TRBJ1-2 | - | 12 | TRBV6-5 | TGTGCCAGCAGTTCGGACACCTATGGCTACACCTTC | CASSSDTYGYTF
- | TRBJ2-1 | - | 16 | TRBV6-6 | TGTGCCAGCAGTTACTCTGGCGGAAGCTCCTACAATGAGCAGTTCTTC | CASSYSGGSSYNEQFF
few | TRBJ2-7 | - | 13 | TRBV5-6 | TGTGCCAGCCAGGGCCCGGCGGCCTACGAGCAGTACTTC | CASQGPAAYEQYF